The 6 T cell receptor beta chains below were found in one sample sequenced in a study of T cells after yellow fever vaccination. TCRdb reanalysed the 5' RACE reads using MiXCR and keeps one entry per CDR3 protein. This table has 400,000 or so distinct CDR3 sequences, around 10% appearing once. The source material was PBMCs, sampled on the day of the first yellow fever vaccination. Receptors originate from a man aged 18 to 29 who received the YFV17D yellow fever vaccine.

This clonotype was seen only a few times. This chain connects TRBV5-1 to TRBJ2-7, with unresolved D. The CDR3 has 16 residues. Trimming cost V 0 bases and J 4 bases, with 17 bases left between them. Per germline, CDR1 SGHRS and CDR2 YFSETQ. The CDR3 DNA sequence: TGCGCCAGCAGCTTGGAAAAGGACGACGGTTCTTACGAGCAGTACGTC. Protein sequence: CASSLEKDDGSYEQYV.

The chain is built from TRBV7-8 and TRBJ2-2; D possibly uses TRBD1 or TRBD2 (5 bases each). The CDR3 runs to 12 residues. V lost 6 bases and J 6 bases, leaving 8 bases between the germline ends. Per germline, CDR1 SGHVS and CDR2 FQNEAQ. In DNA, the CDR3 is TGTGCCAGCAGACGGGGCGCCGGGGAGCTGTTTTTT. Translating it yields CASRRGAGELFF.

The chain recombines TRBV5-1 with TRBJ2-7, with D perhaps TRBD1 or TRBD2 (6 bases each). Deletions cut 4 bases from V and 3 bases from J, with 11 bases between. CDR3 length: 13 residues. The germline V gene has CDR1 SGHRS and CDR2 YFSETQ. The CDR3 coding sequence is TGCGCCAGCAGCCCCGGGGGCATCTACGAGCAGTACTTC. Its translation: CASSPGGIYEQYF.

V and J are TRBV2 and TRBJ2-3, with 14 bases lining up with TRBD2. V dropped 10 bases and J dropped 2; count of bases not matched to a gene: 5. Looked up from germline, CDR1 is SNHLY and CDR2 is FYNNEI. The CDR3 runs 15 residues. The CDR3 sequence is CATKGLAGATDTQYF. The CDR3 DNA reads TGTGCCACCAAGGGACTAGCGGGGGCCACAGATACGCAGTATTTT.

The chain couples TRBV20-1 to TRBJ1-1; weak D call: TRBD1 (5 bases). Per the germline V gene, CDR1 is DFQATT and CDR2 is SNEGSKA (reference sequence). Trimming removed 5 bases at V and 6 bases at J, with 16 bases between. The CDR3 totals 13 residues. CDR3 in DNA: TGCAGTGCTTTCCCCGATCGGGGCCCTGAAGCTTTCTTT. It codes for CSAFPDRGPEAFF.

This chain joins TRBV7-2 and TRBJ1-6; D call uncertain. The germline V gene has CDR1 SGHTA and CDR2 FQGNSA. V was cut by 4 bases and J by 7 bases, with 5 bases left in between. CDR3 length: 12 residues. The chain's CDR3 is CASSYLNSPLHF. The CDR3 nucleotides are TGTGCCAGCAGCTACCTAAATTCACCCCTCCACTTT.